This TCR beta chain was recovered during a study of glioma-infiltrating T cells. Study observations and caveats: CDR3 overlap between tissue and blood was very small.

As for this clonotype: Its specificity is not known.

Germline V lookup: CDR1 WSHSY, CDR2 SAAADI. Deletions cut 6 bases from V and 8 bases from J, with 14 bases between. The CDR3 has 14 residues. TCR alpha and beta CDR3 regions were amplified from RNA using iRepertoire nested multiplex PCR. For one-step reverse transcription and amplification, about 85-400 ng of tissue mRNA or PBMC total RNA was used. TCRdb processed the multiplex PCR reads anew with MiXCR; each CDR3 protein has one entry. The data contain 100,000 to 150,000 distinct CDR3 sequences, under 30% of them seen just once; the ten biggest clones take up over 25%. V usage is TRBV10-2 and J usage is TRBJ1-6; D possibly corresponds to TRBD1 (6 bases). This receptor was taken from a human donor with low-grade glioma or glioblastoma, undergoing nonglioma brain surgery, or in good health (not recorded which). Sequencing was performed on glioma tissue, nonneoplastic brain tissue, or PBMCs (not recorded which). CDR3 amino acids: CASRRGTGDSPLHF. The CDR3 DNA reads as TGCGCCAGCAGGAGGGGGACGGGGGATTCACCCCTCCACTTT.